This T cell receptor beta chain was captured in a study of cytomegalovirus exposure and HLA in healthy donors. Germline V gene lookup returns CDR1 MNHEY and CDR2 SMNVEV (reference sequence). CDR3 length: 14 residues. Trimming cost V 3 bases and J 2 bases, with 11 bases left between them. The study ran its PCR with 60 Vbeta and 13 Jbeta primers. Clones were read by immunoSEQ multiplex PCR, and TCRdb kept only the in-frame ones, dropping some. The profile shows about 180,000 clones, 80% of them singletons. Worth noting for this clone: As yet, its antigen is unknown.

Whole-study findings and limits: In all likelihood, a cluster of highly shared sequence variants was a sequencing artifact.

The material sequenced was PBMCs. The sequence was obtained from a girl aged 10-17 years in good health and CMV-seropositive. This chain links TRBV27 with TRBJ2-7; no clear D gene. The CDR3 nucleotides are TGTGCCAGCAGTTTGAGGCAGCCTACCTACGAGCAGTACTTC. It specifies CASSLRQPTYEQYF.